The 30 T cell receptor beta chains listed next were all sequenced from one sample in a study of breast tumors, draining lymph nodes, adjacent tissues. TCRdb reprocessed the multiplex PCR reads via MiXCR and lists one record per CDR3 protein. In the table there are more than 85,000 distinct CDR3 sequences, 21% of which are singletons. Samples came from axillary lymph nodes draining the breast cancer. The sequencing input was axillary lymph node tissue. The receptors originated from a female donor with breast cancer. Some clones in this sample may be carry-over from other donors' samples.

This clonotype was seen repeatedly, ten times or more. This CDR3 reads CASNSGDGGQFF. The CDR3 bases are TGTGCCAGCAACTCAGGTGATGGCGGGCAGTTCTTC. The chain is built from TRBV28 and TRBJ2-1, with no clear D. Trimming left V 7 bases short and J 12 bases short, with 16 bases between. The germline CDR1 and CDR2 sequences are MDHEN and SYDVKM. The CDR3 contains 12 residues.

This clonotype was recorded at least ten times. The rearrangement links TRBV2 to TRBJ1-6, with 7 bases that match TRBD1. The CDR3 is 12 amino acids. CDR1 and CDR2 from the germline V gene are SNHLY and FYNNEI. J lost 13 bases, V lost 9 bases, and 9 bases had no gene match. In nucleotides, the CDR3 is TGTGCCAGAAGGGACAGCGGAGGGCCCCTCCACTTT. Amino acids: CARRDSGGPLHF.

This clonotype has a handful of counts. The CDR3 reads CASSPPSGRETQYF. CDR3 in DNA: TGTGCCAGCTCACCACCCTCAGGGCGAGAGACCCAGTACTTC. V and J are TRBV18 and TRBJ2-5; D is possibly TRBD1 (5 bases). V was pared by 0 bases and J by 4 bases, with 9 bases between. This CDR3 is 14 amino acids long. Per the germline V gene, CDR1 is KGHSH and CDR2 is LQKENI.

This clonotype has ten or more counts. This chain links TRBV10-3 with TRBJ2-7, with 11 bases that match TRBD2. Germline CDR1 and CDR2: ENHRY and SYGVKD. The CDR3 has 17 amino acids. Germline trimming cut 3 bases from V and 0 bases from J; bases unmatched to any gene: 7. The CDR3 spells CAISDLTSGASSYEQYF. The CDR3 region has the DNA TGTGCCATCAGTGACCTGACTAGCGGGGCAAGCTCCTACGAGCAGTACTTC.

This clonotype showed up many times. J is TRBJ2-5 and V is TRBV7-9; D not certain. The V gene lost 0 bases and the J gene lost 2 bases, with 4 bases spanning the gap. The CDR3 contains 13 residues. CDR1 and CDR2 (germline): SEHNR, FQNEAQ (reference sequence). The CDR3 protein is CASSLALQETQYF. CDR3 DNA sequence: TGTGCCAGCAGCTTAGCTCTACAAGAGACCCAGTACTTC.

As to this clonotype: One end of the junction does not line up with germline, which may come from a read error. The V and J genes are TRBV27 and TRBJ2-4; 7 bases align to TRBD2. In germline, CDR1 is MNHEY, CDR2 SMNVEV (reference sequence). There are 14 residues in the CDR3. The CDR3 region has the DNA TGTGCCAGCAGTTGGTCGGGAGGAAAAAATATTCAGTACTTC. This translates into CASSWSGGKNIQYF.

This clonotype showed up many times. The V call is TRBV5-8, the J call TRBJ1-3, with D uncertain. Germline V gene lookup returns CDR1 SGHTS and CDR2 YDEGEE. With 2 bases removed from V and 0 bases from J, the gap between germline ends came to 9 bases. The CDR3 sequence is 15 residues long. In DNA form, the CDR3 reads TGTGCCAGCAGCTTACAGAGATTCTCTGGAAACACCATATATTTT. Translating gives CASSLQRFSGNTIYF.

This clonotype was seen many times. The chain couples TRBV28 to TRBJ2-5; perhaps D is TRBD1 or TRBD2 (7 bases each). V was shortened by 5 bases and J by 5 bases, with 15 bases between the two germline ends. The CDR3 spans 14 residues. CDR1 is MDHEN, CDR2 SYDVKM, per germline. The CDR3 protein is CASSQGGSVETQYF. CDR3 bases: TGTGCCAGCAGTCAGGGGGGGTCGGTGGAGACCCAGTACTTC.

This clonotype was found many times. The chain carries TRBV7-3 and TRBJ1-4; unclear D gene. Germline assignment: CDR1 SGHTA and CDR2 FQGTGA. V was cut by 2 bases and J by 0 bases, with 13 bases left in between. The CDR3 consists of 17 residues. The CDR3 sequence is CASSLEGRTTTNEKLFF. The CDR3 DNA reads as TGTGCCAGCAGCTTAGAAGGACGGACGACAACTAATGAAAAACTGTTTTTT.

This clonotype occurred many times. DNA for the CDR3: TGTGCCAGCAGCGTAACTGCCGGGAGCAATGAGCAGTTCTTC. Its translation: CASSVTAGSNEQFF. The V call is TRBV9, the J call TRBJ2-1, with a possible D match to TRBD2 (6 bases). The germline V gene has CDR1 SGDLS and CDR2 YYNGEE. Trimming left V 1 base short and J 6 bases short, with 11 bases between. The CDR3 sequence is 14 residues long.

At least ten counts were recorded for this clonotype. The CDR3 nucleotides read TGCGCCAGCAGCTTCGCCGGGACAGGCAAATCACCCCTCCACTTT. It translates to CASSFAGTGKSPLHF. The V gene is TRBV5-1, the J gene TRBJ1-6; 8 nucleotides agree with TRBD1. V trimming: 2 bases; J trimming: 10 bases; junction bases outside the gene matches: 8. This CDR3 is 15 amino acids long. The V gene's germline CDR1 is SGHRS and CDR2 YFSETQ.

In its sample, this clonotype was seen many times. V is TRBV7-6 and J is TRBJ2-7; no definite D call. Germline lookup yields CDR1 SGHVS and CDR2 FNYEAQ. The CDR3 totals 16 residues. V lost 5 bases and J 5 bases, leaving 22 bases between the germline ends. CDR3 nucleotide sequence: TGTGCCAGCAGCCCCTTTTCGAGCTATGTTAGGAACGAGCAGTACTTC. Amino acids: CASSPFSSYVRNEQYF.

With regard to this clonotype: A read error may explain this, as a much larger clone is one base away. The CDR3 reads CASIGGPSADTQYF. The CDR3 bases are TGTGCCAGCATCGGAGGACCCTCAGCGGATACGCAGTATTTT. The chain is built from TRBV2 and TRBJ2-3; D perhaps matches TRBD2 (5 bases). The germline V gene encodes CDR1 SNHLY and CDR2 FYNNEI. Trimming took 7 bases from V and 6 from J, leaving 17 bases between them. This CDR3 has 14 residues.

This clonotype was seen many times. The V and J genes are TRBV6-2 or TRBV6-3 and TRBJ1-2; tentatively, D is TRBD1 (6 bases). The V gene's germline CDR1 is MNHEY and CDR2 SVGEGT. This CDR3 is built from 14 residues. The V end lost 2 bases, the J end lost 12 bases, and 19 bases lay between the germline ends. Here the CDR3 reads CASSYGGRRRDNTF. CDR3 nucleotides: TGTGCCAGCAGTTACGGGGGCCGACGTCGAGATAACACCTTC.

V and J are TRBV5-8 and TRBJ2-4, with 12 bases matching TRBD2. J lost 2 bases, V lost 4 bases, and 16 bases had no gene match. There are 20 residues in the CDR3. Germline-derived CDR1 and CDR2 are SGHTS and YDEGEE. CDR3 sequence (DNA): TGTGCCAGCAGCACCGGGACTAGCGGGTTCGGTAGTAAAACCAAAAACATTCAGTACTTC. Translated: CASSTGTSGFGSKTKNIQYF.

Of note for this clonotype: Being one base from a much bigger clone, this may be a read error. No conserved phenylalanine or tryptophan is present at the end of the CDR3, so a read error is the likely explanation. The genes are TRBV7-2 and TRBJ2-1, with 8 positions matching TRBD2. CDR3 length: 15 residues. Germline-derived CDR1 and CDR2 are SGHTA and FQGNSA. V trimming: 4 bases; J trimming: 6 bases; junction bases outside the gene matches: 8. CDR3 nucleotide sequence: TGTGCCAGCAGCTATCGGGAGGGCCGGTTCAATGAGCAGTTCTCC. Its protein is CASSYREGRFNEQFS.

This clonotype was seen ten or more times. The rearrangement uses TRBV29-1 and TRBJ2-1, with TRBD2 matching over 13 bases. V lost 0 bases, J lost 10 bases, and 9 bases stayed unmatched. The CDR3 extends over 16 amino acids. Germline V gene data show CDR1 as SQVTM and CDR2 as ANQGSEA. CDR3 nucleotides: TGCAGCGTTGAAGAGCAGGGACTAGCGGGACCGGGGGAGCAGTTCTTC. Translated: CSVEEQGLAGPGEQFF.

V and J are TRBV4-1 and TRBJ2-6, with 14 bases fitting TRBD2. Germline CDR1 reads MGHRA; CDR2 reads YSYEKL. CDR3 length equals 22 residues. V gave up 1 base and J gave up 0 bases; unmatched junction bases: 11. The CDR3 region is CASSQAPTSGGERPSGANVLTF. CDR3 in DNA: TGCGCCAGCAGCCAAGCCCCGACTAGCGGGGGGGAGAGACCCTCTGGGGCCAACGTCCTGACTTTC.

This clonotype was counted at least ten times. The J gene is TRBJ1-3, the V gene TRBV6-2 or TRBV6-3; a possible D gene is TRBD1 (6 bases). Germline V gene data show CDR1 as MNHEY and CDR2 as SVGEGT. Trimming took 4 bases from V and 0 from J, leaving 7 bases between them. The CDR3 sequence is 14 residues long. In nucleotides, the CDR3 is TGTGCCAGCAGTTGGGACAACTCTGGAAACACCATATATTTT. Amino acids: CASSWDNSGNTIYF.

The table lists this clonotype with many counts. The J gene is TRBJ2-7, the V gene TRBV6-6; D is unclear. CDR3 length: 14 residues. Looked up from germline, CDR1 is MNHNY and CDR2 is SVGAGI (reference sequence). V shed 2 bases and J shed 2 bases, with 10 bases lying between them. The CDR3: CASSYGVLTYEQYF. The CDR3 region has the DNA TGTGCCAGCAGTTACGGGGTTCTTACCTACGAGCAGTACTTC.

This clonotype has at least ten counts. This sequence joins TRBV5-5 and TRBJ2-7; 9 bases agree with TRBD1. V lost 4 bases and J lost 4; bases outside the gene matches: 12. From germline, CDR1 is SGHKS and CDR2 YYEKEE (reference sequence). The CDR3 spans 16 residues. CDR3 in DNA: TGTGCCAGCAGCCACGACTCCGGGACAGGGCTATACGAGCAGTACTTC. Encoded protein: CASSHDSGTGLYEQYF.

Concerning this clonotype itself: It may be a read error: a sequence one base away is much more abundant. This CDR3 is missing its conserved last phenylalanine or tryptophan, likely due to a read error. V gene TRBV20-1 combines with J gene TRBJ2-5; D unclear. CDR1 is DFQATT and CDR2 is SNEGSKA in the germline V gene (reference sequence). V lost 0 bases and J lost 1, with 9 bases in between. The CDR3 totals 14 residues. CDR3 loop: CSAREVPGQETQYS. The CDR3 DNA is TGCAGTGCTAGAGAGGTACCGGGCCAAGAGACCCAGTACTCC.

This clonotype has ten or more counts. The chain links TRBV4-1 to TRBJ2-5; perhaps TRBD2 as D (5 bases). This CDR3 region has 17 residues. The germline V gene encodes CDR1 MGHRA and CDR2 YSYEKL. V was trimmed by 1 base and J by 2 bases, leaving 17 bases between them. The CDR3 sequence is CASSQGWASGLQETQYF. The CDR3 nucleotides are TGCGCCAGCAGCCAAGGGTGGGCGTCGGGATTGCAAGAGACCCAGTACTTC.

This clonotype was detected many times. The rearrangement links TRBV7-9 to TRBJ2-7, with 10 bases fitting TRBD1. This CDR3 region has 14 residues. The germline CDR1 and CDR2 sequences are SEHNR and FQNEAQ (reference sequence). J lost 7 bases, V lost 4 bases, and 7 bases had no gene match. The CDR3 region is CASSSRDRGREQYF. CDR3 nucleotides: TGTGCCAGCAGCTCACGAGACAGGGGGCGAGAGCAGTACTTC.

In this sample, this clonotype turned up many times. The V and J genes are TRBV15 and TRBJ1-4, with TRBD1 as a possible D gene (6 bases). The CDR3 length is 17 residues. V shed 0 bases and J shed 2 bases, with 13 bases lying between them. Germline V gives CDR1 LNHNV, CDR2 YYDKDF (reference sequence). The CDR3 loop is CATSRDLWGQTNEKLFF. In nucleotides, the CDR3 is TGTGCCACCAGCAGAGATTTGTGGGGGCAGACTAATGAAAAACTGTTTTTT.

In this sample, this clonotype turned up many times. The V gene is TRBV14, the J gene TRBJ2-1; 9 nucleotides match TRBD1. Germline V gene sequence: CDR1 SGHDN, CDR2 FVKESK. V shed 1 base and J 8 bases; nucleotides not matched to a gene: 6. The CDR3 length is 15 residues. Here the CDR3 DNA reads TGTGCCAGCAGCCAAGGGGGGGACAGGGACCATGAGCAGTTCTTC. It specifies CASSQGGDRDHEQFF.

Turning to this clonotype: A read error is possible here, since a much larger clone lies one base away. The V gene is TRBV27, the J gene TRBJ2-2, with D maybe TRBD2 (6 bases). The germline V gene encodes CDR1 MNHEY and CDR2 SMNVEV (reference sequence). CDR3 length equals 15 residues. The V end was cut by 8 bases, the J end by 5 bases, with 18 bases between. The CDR3: CASGQPGGGTGELFF. The CDR3, as DNA: TGTGCCAGCGGGCAGCCGGGCGGAGGGACCGGGGAGCTGTTTTTT.

Many counts were recorded for this clonotype. The genes are TRBV10-3 and TRBJ1-2, with TRBD1 identical over 12 bases. Losses at the gene ends were 4 bases for V and 4 bases for J; bases not matched to a gene: 10. The germline V gene encodes CDR1 ENHRY and CDR2 SYGVKD. The CDR3 length is 17 residues. CDR3 in DNA: TGTGCCATCAGTGGCCCGGGACAGGGGGCAGGCAGCTATGGCTACACCTTC. Translation: CAISGPGQGAGSYGYTF.

This clonotype was picked up many times. The chain combines TRBV4-1 with TRBJ1-2; 7 bases map to TRBD1. V trimming: 0 bases; J trimming: 1 base; junction bases outside the gene matches: 5. Germline V CDR1 and CDR2: MGHRA, YSYEKL. The length of the CDR3 is 16 residues. The CDR3 protein is CASSQDPGGLNYGYTF. The CDR3 nucleotides are TGCGCCAGCAGCCAAGATCCAGGGGGACTTAACTATGGCTACACCTTC.

This clonotype was seen at least ten times. The rearrangement links TRBV5-1 to TRBJ1-4, with D unresolved. Per germline, CDR1 SGHRS and CDR2 YFSETQ. CDR3 length equals 14 residues. The V end was cut by 4 bases, the J end by 0 bases, with 7 bases between. CDR3 region: CASSPSATNEKLFF. In DNA form, the CDR3 reads TGCGCCAGCAGCCCGAGTGCAACTAATGAAAAACTGTTTTTT. Filled out from reference TRBV5-1 and TRBJ1-4, the complete variable domain reads KAGVTQTPRYLIKTRGQQVTLSCSPISGHRSVSWYQQTPGQGLQFLFEYFSETQRNKGNFPGRFSGRQFSNSRSEMNVSTLELGDSALYLCASSPSATNEKLFFGSGTQLSVL.